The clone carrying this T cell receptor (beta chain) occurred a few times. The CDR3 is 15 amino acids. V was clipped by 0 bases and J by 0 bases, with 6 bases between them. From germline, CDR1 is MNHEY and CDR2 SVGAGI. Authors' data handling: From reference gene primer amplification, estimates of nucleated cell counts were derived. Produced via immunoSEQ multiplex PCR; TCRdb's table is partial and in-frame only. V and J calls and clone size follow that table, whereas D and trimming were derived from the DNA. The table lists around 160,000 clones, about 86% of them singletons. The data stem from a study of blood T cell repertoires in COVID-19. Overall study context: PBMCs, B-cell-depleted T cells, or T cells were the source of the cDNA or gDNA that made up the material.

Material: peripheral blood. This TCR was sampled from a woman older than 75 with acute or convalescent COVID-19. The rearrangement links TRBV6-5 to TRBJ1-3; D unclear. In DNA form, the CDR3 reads TGTGCCAGCAGTTACTCCGTTAACTCTGGAAACACCATATATTTT. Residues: CASSYSVNSGNTIYF.